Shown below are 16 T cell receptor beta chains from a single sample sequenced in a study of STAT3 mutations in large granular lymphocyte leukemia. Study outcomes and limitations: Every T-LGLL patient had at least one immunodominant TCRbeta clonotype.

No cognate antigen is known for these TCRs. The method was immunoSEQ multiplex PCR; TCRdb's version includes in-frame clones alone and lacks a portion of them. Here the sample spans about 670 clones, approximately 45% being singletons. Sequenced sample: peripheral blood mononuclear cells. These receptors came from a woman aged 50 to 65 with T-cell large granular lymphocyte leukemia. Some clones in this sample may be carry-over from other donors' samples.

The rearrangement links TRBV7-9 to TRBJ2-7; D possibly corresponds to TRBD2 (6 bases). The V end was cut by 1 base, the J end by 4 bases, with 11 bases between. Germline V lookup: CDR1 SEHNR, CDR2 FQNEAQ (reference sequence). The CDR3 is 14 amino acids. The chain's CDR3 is CASSLGGEAYEQYF. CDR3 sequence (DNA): TGTGCCAGCAGCTTAGGGGGGGAAGCGTACGAGCAGTACTTC.

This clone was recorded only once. The CDR3 loop is CSAGRTNEKLFF. The DNA of the CDR3 is TGCAGCGCGGGACGGACCAATGAAAAACTGTTTTTT. The chain carries TRBV29-1 and TRBJ1-4, with D tentatively TRBD1 (5 bases). Trimming shortened V by 7 bases and J by 5 bases, and 11 bases separated the two germline ends. The germline CDR1 and CDR2 sequences are SQVTM and ANQGSEA. CDR3 length equals 12 residues. Supplemented by reference TRBV29-1 and TRBJ1-4, the full variable domain reads SAVISQKPSRDICQRGTSLTIQCQVDSQVTMMFWYRQQPGQSLTLIATANQGSEATYESGFVIDKFPISRPNLTFSTLTVSNMSPEDSSIYLCSAGRTNEKLFFGSGTQLSVL.

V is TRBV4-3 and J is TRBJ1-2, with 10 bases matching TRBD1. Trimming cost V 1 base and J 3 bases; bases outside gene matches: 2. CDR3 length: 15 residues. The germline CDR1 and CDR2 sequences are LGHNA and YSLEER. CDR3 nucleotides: TGCGCCAGCAGCCAAGGACAGGGGGCGTACTATGGCTACACCTTC. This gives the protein CASSQGQGAYYGYTF.

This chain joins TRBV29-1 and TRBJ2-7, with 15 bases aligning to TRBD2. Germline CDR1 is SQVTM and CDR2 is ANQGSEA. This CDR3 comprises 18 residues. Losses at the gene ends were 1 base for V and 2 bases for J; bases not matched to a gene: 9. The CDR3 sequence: CSVEVGLGLAGGTYEQYF. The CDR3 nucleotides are TGCAGCGTTGAAGTAGGCCTGGGACTAGCGGGGGGAACCTACGAGCAGTACTTC.

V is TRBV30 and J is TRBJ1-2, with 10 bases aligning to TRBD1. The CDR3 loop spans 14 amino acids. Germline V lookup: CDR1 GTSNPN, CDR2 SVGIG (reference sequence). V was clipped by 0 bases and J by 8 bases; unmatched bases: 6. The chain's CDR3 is CAWSVGTGVLGYTF. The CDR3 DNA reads TGTGCCTGGAGTGTAGGGACAGGGGTACTCGGCTACACCTTC.

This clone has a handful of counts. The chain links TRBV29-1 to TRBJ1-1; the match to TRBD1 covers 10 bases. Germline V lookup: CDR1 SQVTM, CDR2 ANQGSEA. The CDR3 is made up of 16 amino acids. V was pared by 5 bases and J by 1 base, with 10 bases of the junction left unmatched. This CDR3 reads CSVTNRDRGTNTEAFF. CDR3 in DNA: TGCAGCGTTACCAACCGGGACAGGGGAACGAACACTGAAGCTTTCTTT. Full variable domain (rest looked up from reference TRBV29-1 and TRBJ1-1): SAVISQKPSRDICQRGTSLTIQCQVDSQVTMMFWYRQQPGQSLTLIATANQGSEATYESGFVIDKFPISRPNLTFSTLTVSNMSPEDSSIYLCSVTNRDRGTNTEAFFGQGTRLTVV.

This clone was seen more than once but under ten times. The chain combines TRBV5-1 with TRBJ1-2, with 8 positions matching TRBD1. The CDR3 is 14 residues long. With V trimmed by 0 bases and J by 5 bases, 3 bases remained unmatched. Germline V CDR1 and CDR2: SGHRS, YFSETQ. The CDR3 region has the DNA TGCGCCAGCAGCTTGGACAGGGGGGTTTATGGCTACACCTTC. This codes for CASSLDRGVYGYTF.

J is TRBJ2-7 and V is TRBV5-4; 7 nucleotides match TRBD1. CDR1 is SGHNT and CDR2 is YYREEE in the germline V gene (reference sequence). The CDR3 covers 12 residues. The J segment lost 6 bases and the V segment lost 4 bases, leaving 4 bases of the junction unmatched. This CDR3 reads CASSIDRAEQYF. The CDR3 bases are TGTGCCAGCAGCATCGACAGGGCCGAGCAGTACTTC.

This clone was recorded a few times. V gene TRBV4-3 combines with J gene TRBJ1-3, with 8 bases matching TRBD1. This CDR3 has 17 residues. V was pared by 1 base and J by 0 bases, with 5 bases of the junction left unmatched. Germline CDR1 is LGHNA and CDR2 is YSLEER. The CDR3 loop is CASSQGTGRVSGNTIYF. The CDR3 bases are TGCGCCAGCAGCCAAGGGACAGGGAGAGTCTCTGGAAACACCATATATTTT.

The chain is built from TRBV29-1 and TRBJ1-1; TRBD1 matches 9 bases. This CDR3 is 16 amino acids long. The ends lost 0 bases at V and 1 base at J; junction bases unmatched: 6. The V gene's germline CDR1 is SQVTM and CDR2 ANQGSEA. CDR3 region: CSVEDLGQGQNTEAFF. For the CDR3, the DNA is TGCAGCGTTGAAGATCTGGGACAGGGACAGAACACTGAAGCTTTCTTT.

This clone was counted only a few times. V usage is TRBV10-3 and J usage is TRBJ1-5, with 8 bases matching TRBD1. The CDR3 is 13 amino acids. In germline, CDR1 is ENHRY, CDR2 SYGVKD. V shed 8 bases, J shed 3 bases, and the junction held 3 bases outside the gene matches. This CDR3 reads CAISDRDNQPQHF. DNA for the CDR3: TGTGCCATCTCGGACAGGGACAATCAGCCCCAGCATTTT.

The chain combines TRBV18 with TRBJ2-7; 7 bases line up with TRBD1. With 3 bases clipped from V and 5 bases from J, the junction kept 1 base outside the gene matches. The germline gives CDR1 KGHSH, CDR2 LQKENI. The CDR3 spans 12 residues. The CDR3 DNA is TGTGCCAGCTCACCCACAGGGGACGAGCAGTACTTC. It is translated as CASSPTGDEQYF. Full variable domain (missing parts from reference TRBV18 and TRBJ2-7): NAGVMQNPRHLVRRRGQEARLRCSPMKGHSHVYWYRQLPEEGLKFMVYLQKENIIDESGMPKERFSAEFPKEGPSILRIQQVVRGDSAAYFCASSPTGDEQYFGPGTRLTVT.

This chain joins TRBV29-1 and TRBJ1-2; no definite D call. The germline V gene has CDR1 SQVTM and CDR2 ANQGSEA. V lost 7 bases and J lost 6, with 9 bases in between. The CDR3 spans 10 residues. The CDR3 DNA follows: TGCAGCGCCGATGGAGATGGCTACACCTTC. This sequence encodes CSADGDGYTF.

The DNA for the CDR3 is TGTGCCAGCAGCCACGACAGAGGGGATTATAGCAATCAGCCCCAGCATTTT. Protein: CASSHDRGDYSNQPQHF. This chain uses TRBV7-9 with TRBJ1-5; D possibly corresponds to TRBD1 (5 bases). Trimming left V 5 bases short and J 0 bases short, with 17 bases between. Germline loops: CDR1 SEHNR, CDR2 FQNEAQ (reference sequence). There are 17 residues in the CDR3.

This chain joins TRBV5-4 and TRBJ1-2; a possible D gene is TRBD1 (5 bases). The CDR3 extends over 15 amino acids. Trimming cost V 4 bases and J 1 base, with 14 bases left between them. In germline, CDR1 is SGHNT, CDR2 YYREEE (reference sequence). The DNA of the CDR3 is TGTGCCAGCAGCGGGGGAGGTGGGGTTAACTATGGCTACACCTTC. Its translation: CASSGGGGVNYGYTF.

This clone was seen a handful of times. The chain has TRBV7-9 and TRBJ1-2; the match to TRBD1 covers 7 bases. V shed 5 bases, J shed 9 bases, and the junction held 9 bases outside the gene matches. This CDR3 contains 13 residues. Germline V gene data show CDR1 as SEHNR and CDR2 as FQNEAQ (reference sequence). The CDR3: CASSPQGQRSYTF. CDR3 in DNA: TGTGCCAGCAGCCCACAGGGGCAGAGGAGCTACACCTTC.